Listed here is a single TCR beta chain. The library targeted TCRbeta and was prepared with unique molecular identifiers. TCRdb passed the PCR reads through MiXCR, listing each CDR3 protein once. This table has some 290,000 distinct CDR3 sequences, 9.9% appearing once. The sample originates from a study of T-cell reconstitution after alpha-beta-depleted transplantation in children. Germline assignment: CDR1 DFQATT and CDR2 SNEGSKA (reference sequence). The CDR3 is made up of 18 amino acids. Losses at the gene ends were 0 bases for V and 2 bases for J; bases not matched to a gene: 11. V gene TRBV20-1 combines with J gene TRBJ2-3, with 10 bases fitting TRBD2. This clonotype originated in a human donor who donated a stem cell graft to a child with SCID. The sample here was PBMCs from the stem cell graft donor, taken from the stem cell graft. The CDR3: CSARDRAPSGGNTDTQYF. The CDR3 bases are TGCAGTGCTAGAGATAGGGCGCCTAGCGGGGGAAACACAGATACGCAGTATTTT.